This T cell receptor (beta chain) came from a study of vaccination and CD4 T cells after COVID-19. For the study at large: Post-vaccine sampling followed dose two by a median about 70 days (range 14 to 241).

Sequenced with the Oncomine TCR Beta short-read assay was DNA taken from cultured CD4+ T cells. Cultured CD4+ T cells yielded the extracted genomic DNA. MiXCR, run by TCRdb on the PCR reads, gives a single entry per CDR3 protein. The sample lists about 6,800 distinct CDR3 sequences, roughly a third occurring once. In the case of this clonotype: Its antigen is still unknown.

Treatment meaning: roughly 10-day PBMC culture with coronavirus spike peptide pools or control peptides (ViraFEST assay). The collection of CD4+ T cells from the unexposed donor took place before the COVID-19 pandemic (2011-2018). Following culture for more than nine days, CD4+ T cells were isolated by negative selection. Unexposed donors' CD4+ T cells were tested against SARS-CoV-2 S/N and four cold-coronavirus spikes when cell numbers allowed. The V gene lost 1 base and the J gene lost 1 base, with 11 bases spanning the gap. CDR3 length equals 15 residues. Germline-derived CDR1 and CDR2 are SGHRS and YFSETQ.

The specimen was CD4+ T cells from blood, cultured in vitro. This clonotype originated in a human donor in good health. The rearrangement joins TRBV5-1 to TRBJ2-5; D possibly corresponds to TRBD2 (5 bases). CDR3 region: CASSLLRGGQETQYF. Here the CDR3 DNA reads TGCGCCAGCAGCTTGCTCCGGGGTGGCCAAGAGACCCAGTACTTC.